The sequence of this TCR beta chain was determined in a study of CD8 T cell repertoires and HIV-1 epitope variants. The wider study: Separate wells received one of Twenty-five Gag or Nef variant peptides.

This clone has a handful of counts. Its antigen remains unknown. Method: immunoSEQ multiplex PCR; TCRdb's copy keeps in-frame clones and lacks some. The data contain about 4,600 clones, roughly 70% of them singletons. The sequencing sample was made of cultured CD8+ T cells derived from PBMCs. This TCR was sampled from a male donor with HIV.

DNA for the CDR3: TGTGCCAGTAGTACAGGGACAGGAGGCGTCTACGAGCAGTACTTC. Translating it yields CASSTGTGGVYEQYF. This chain connects TRBV19 to TRBJ2-7; 8 positions agree with TRBD1. There are 15 residues in the CDR3. The ends lost 4 bases at V and 3 bases at J; junction bases unmatched: 8. Germline assignment: CDR1 LNHDA and CDR2 SQIVND (reference sequence).